This is a list of T cell receptor beta chains from one sample in a study of T cell responses to AZD1222 COVID-19 vaccine. Profiling relied on immunoSEQ multiplex PCR, and the TCRdb table lists in-frame clones only, not all of them. The sample gives roughly 140,000 clones, about nine tenths of which show up once; 4% to 5% is in the top ten. This specimen consisted of peripheral blood, obtained on day 0 of AZD1222 vaccination. These TCRs come from an adult in good health. Each CDR3 is given with its conserved first and last residue.

j_call	v_call	cdr3_aa
TRBJ2-2	TRBV4-1	CASSQGLAGTGELFF
TRBJ2-7	TRBV7-9	CASSSTGPYEQYF
TRBJ2-7	TRBV3-1/TRBV3-2	CASSPHSPPGSGDEQYF
TRBJ2-2	TRBV7-9	CASSWEGVSNTGELFF
TRBJ2-7	TRBV28	CASRGDSNSYEQYF
TRBJ2-5	TRBV5-1	CASRVRGETQYF
TRBJ2-5	TRBV5-1	CASSLRSSGGSETQYF
TRBJ2-5	TRBV27	CASSSETGFGTQYF
TRBJ2-3	TRBV11-2	CASSLVATGARDTQYF
TRBJ1-5	TRBV7-2	CASSLARTDYYSNQPQHF
TRBJ1-1	TRBV28	CASSLAGNTEAFF
TRBJ1-5	TRBV12-3/TRBV12-4	CASSFQGNQPQHF
TRBJ2-1	TRBV19	CASSNFNEQFF
TRBJ1-1	TRBV4-1	CASSGRDRGLNTEAFF
TRBJ1-1	TRBV5-4	CASSQWGNTEAFF
TRBJ2-1	TRBV7-9	CASSSGLAGVSDEQFF
TRBJ1-2	TRBV7-9	CASTLRSAGYGYTF
TRBJ2-1	TRBV2	CASSLSGNEQFF
TRBJ2-1	TRBV5-6	CASSLGGGGEQFF
TRBJ1-5	TRBV2	CASSEAFMGSSNQPQHF
TRBJ2-3	TRBV13	CASSLEFKDTQYF
TRBJ2-7	TRBV15	CATSRARQGMGEQYF
TRBJ1-2	TRBV10-2	CASATVTNYGYTF
TRBJ2-2	TRBV5-4	CASSLLVSAGANTGELFF
TRBJ1-1	TRBV18	CASSRGQGAMNTEAFF
TRBJ2-5	TRBV3-1/TRBV3-2	CASSQGSGDQETQYF
TRBJ2-7	TRBV28	CASREGQSFLEQYF
TRBJ2-7	TRBV28	CASSPPYVNYEQYF
TRBJ1-3	TRBV5-6	CASSTGNTIYF
TRBJ1-1	TRBV7-8	CASSSRLGKMNTEAFF
TRBJ1-2	TRBV10-2	CASSSLGTATNYGYTF
TRBJ1-1	TRBV4-1	CASSPGTGLNTEAFF
TRBJ1-2	TRBV4-2	CASSPTGGARLEGYTF
TRBJ1-2	TRBV30	CAWVGQNLWSYTF
TRBJ2-1	TRBV6-1	CASSAGLASSSYNEQFF
TRBJ1-2	TRBV4-2	CASSQPGDSNYGYTF
TRBJ2-7	TRBV5-1	CASNIGPLPYEQYF
TRBJ1-1	TRBV5-6	CASSFFDRGLEAFF
TRBJ2-1	TRBV7-9	CASSRTNDNEQFF
TRBJ1-2	TRBV5-4	CASSSSGGTYGYTF
TRBJ1-2	TRBV18	CASSPQVDEGYTF
TRBJ2-1	TRBV5-1	CASSLWSGIEQFF
TRBJ2-3	TRBV11-2	CASSFSGPRDTDTQYF
TRBJ2-3	TRBV28	CASSLREGTDTQYF
TRBJ2-5	TRBV5-4	CASSLEQETQYF
TRBJ1-2	TRBV28	CASSFETSRAYGYTF
TRBJ2-3	TRBV10-1	CASSPSGGSTDTQYF
TRBJ2-3	TRBV19	CASSIDQGGRTDTQYF
TRBJ1-2	TRBV10-3	CAISDGQPYGYTF
TRBJ2-3	TRBV30	CAWSVKGGRADTQYF
TRBJ1-6	TRBV23-1	CASSLDRPNSPLHF